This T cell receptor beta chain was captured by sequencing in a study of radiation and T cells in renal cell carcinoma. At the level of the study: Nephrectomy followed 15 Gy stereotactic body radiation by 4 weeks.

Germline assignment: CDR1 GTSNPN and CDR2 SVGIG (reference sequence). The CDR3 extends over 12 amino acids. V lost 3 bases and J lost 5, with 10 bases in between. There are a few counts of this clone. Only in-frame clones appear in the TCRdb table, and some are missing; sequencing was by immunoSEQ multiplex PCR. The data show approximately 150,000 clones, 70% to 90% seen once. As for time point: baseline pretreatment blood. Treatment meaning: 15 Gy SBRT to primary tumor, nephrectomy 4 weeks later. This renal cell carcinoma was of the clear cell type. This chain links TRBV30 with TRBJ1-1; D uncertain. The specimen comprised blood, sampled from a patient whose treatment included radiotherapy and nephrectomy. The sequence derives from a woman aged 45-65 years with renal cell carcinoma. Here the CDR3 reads CAWSATRTEAFF. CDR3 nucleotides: TGTGCCTGGAGCGCTACCCGGACTGAAGCTTTCTTT.